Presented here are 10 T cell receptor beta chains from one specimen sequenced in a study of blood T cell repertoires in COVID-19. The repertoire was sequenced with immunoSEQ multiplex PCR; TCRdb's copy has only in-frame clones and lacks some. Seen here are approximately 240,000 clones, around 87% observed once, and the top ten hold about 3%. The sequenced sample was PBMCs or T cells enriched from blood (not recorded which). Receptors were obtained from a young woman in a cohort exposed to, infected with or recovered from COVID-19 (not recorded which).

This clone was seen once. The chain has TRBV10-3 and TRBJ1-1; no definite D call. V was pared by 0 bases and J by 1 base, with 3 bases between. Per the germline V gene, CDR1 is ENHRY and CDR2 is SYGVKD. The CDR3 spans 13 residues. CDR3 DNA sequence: TGTGCCATCAGTGAGTCCCAGAACACTGAAGCTTTCTTT. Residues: CAISESQNTEAFF.

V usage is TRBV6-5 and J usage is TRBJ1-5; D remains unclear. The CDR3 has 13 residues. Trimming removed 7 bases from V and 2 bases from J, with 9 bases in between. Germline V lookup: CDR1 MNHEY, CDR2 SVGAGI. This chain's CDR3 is CASKEDGNQPQHF. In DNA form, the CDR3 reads TGTGCCAGCAAAGAGGATGGCAATCAGCCCCAGCATTTT.

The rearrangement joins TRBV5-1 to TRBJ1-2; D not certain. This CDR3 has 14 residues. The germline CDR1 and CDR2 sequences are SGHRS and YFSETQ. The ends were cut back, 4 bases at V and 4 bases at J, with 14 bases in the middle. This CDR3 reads CASSGTYPSYGYTF. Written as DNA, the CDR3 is TGCGCCAGCAGCGGTACCTACCCCTCCTATGGCTACACCTTC.

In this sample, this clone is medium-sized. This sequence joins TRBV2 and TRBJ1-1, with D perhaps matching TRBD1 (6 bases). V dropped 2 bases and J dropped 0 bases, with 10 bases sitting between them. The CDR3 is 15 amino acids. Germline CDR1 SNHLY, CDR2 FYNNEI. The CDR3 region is CASSELGALNTEAFF. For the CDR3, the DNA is TGTGCCAGCAGTGAACTGGGGGCATTGAACACTGAAGCTTTCTTT.

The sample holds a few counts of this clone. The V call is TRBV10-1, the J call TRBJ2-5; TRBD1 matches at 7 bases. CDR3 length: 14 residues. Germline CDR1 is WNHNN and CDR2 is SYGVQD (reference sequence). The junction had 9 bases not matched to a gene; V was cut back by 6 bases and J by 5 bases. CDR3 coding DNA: TGCGCCAGCAGCCCCACAGGGGTCACGGAGACCCAGTACTTC. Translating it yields CASSPTGVTETQYF.

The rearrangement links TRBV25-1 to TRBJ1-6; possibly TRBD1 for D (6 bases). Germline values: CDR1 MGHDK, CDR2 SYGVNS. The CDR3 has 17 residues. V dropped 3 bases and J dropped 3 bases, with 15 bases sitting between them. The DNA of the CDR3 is TGTGCCAGCAGTGACCGAGGGGGAAGGGGCTATAATTCACCCCTCCACTTT. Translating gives CASSDRGGRGYNSPLHF.

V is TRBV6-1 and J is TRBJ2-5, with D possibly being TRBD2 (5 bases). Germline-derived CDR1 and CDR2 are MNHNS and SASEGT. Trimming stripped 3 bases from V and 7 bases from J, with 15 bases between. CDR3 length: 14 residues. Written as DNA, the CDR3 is TGTGCCAGCAGTGAGAGCGGAGAGCCCGGGACCCAGTACTTC. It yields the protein CASSESGEPGTQYF.

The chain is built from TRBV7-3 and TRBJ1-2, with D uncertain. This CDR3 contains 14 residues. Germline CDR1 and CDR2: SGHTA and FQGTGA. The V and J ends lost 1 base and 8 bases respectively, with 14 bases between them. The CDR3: CASSLIAGIEGYTF. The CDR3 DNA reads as TGTGCCAGCAGCTTAATAGCGGGAATAGAAGGCTACACCTTC. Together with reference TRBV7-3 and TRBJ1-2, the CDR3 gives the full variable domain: GAGVSQTPSNKVTEKGKYVELRCDPISGHTALYWYRQSLGQGPEFLIYFQGTGAADDSGLPNDRFFAVRPEGSVSTLKIQRTERGDSAVYLCASSLIAGIEGYTFGSGTRLTVV.

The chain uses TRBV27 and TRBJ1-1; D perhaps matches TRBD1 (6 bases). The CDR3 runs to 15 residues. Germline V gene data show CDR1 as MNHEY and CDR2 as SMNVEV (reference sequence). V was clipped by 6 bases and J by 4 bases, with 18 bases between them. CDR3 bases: TGTGCCAGCAGAATTTCCTACAGGACAGCCACTGAAGCTTTCTTT. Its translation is CASRISYRTATEAFF.

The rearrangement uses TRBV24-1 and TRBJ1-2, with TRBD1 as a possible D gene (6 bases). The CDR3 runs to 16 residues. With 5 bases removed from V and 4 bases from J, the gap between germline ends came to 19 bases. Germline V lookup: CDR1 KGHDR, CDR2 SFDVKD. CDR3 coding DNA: TGTGCCACCAGTGGAACGACAGGAAGCAAAACCTATGGCTACACCTTC. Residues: CATSGTTGSKTYGYTF.